This T cell receptor (beta chain) was documented in a study of T cell responses to AZD1222 COVID-19 vaccine listed by TCRdb under 2021. Concerning the study at large: A total of 233 trial participants underwent TCR sequencing, of whom roughly 210 received two doses of AZD1222 and about 25 received two doses of the MenACWY control vaccine. Trial participants were enrolled by age into subgroups of 18-55, 56-69 and 70-plus years, and around 150, 28 and 57 TCR-sequenced participants, respectively, were included in these subgroups.

General study outcomes and caveats: Nearly half of unique spike-specific TCRs reportedly recognized epitopes outside regions mutated in the B.1.351 and B.1.1.7 variants. In the small 56-69-year group, the increase in depth fell short of significance, most likely because of low power. Because no samples from the day 14 peak response were available, repertoires could be characterized only after the peak T cell response. Most participants were white British and females outnumbered males, and the authors suggested that clonal diversity may have been underestimated. CD4 TCRs associated with the vaccine covered the entire spike protein, and the dominant responses were in regions 160-218 and 743-854. Only six AZD1222 recipients were SARS-CoV-2 seropositive at baseline, limiting conclusions about previously exposed vaccinees. A significant rise in spike-specific TCR breadth and depth was observed after two AZD1222 doses relative to day 0 and relative to MenACWY recipients.

Interpreted using the paper, the time point label stands for: about 28 days (+/-7) after the second vaccine dose. Because spike-specific TCR depth and breadth did not differ between the two schedules, AZD1222 recipients who got a second dose at roughly 4 weeks were pooled with those who got a second dose at roughly 12 weeks. Vaccinee samples were obtained from the UK trials COV001 and COV002, which included a single-blind randomized controlled phase 2/3 trial of AZD1222 (ChAdOx1 nCoV-19) in healthy adults. For TCRbeta chain sequencing, PBMC samples from trial participants were taken at day 0 and at day 28 after the second dose. The CDR3 regions of human TCRbeta chains were analyzed by immunosequencing. Per the authors' processing: Repertoire TCRs were matched against a reference library of SARS-CoV-2-specific TCRs generated with the MIRA antigen-specificity platform. Breadth was defined as the fraction of unique TCRs that were SARS-CoV-2-associated, and depth was defined as the fraction of total T cells that were SARS-CoV-2-associated. Each spike-specific TCR was assigned to its reactive spike region and to a CD4 or CD8 class using the MIRA data. Log10-transformed breadth and depth values were compared by one-way ANOVA with Sidak's multiple comparisons tests. Not all clones reach the TCRdb copy of this immuneACCESS table, which keeps in-frame sequences only. Checked studies attribute under half of the gap to unresolved V genes and leave the rest unexplained. Clonal size and the V and J genes are those of that table, whereas D and trimming came from the DNA. Within this sample are some 150,000 clones, with around 90% of them counted one time only. Roughly 3.1% of the sample goes to the ten largest clones.

Comments on this clone: It lacks a known antigen. Base quality data are lacking; no much larger clone is found one base away.

The CDR3 contains 16 residues, cysteine and phenylalanine counted. The read is trimmed to its CDR3 DNA, 48 bases read in frame from base 1. Taken from the germline V gene, the CDR1 and CDR2 loops are SGHVS and FQNEAQ. Here V drops 0 bases and J drops 5 bases, and the junction holds 8 bases not matched to any gene. The chain is encoded by TRBV7-8 joined to TRBJ2-7; 9 nucleotides in the junction match TRBD1. Sequenced material: peripheral blood, taken 28 days after the second AZD1222 dose. The TCR comes from an adult who received the AZD1222 COVID-19 vaccine. The DNA sequence is TGTGCCAGCAGCTTAGCGCGTACAGGGGGCGCCAACGAGCAGTACTTC. It is translated as CASSLARTGGANEQYF.